This TCR beta chain stems from a study of cytomegalovirus exposure and HLA in healthy donors. A remark on this clone: The sample has other DNA sequences that encode this CDR3 too.

CDR1 DFQATT and CDR2 SNEGSKA come from the germline V gene (reference sequence). Between the trimmed V and J ends, which lost 5 bases and 1 base, there was a span of 5 bases. The CDR3 has 11 residues. PCR amplification relied on 60 Vbeta primers (plus 13 Jbeta primers). Here immunoSEQ multiplex PCR was the method, and the copy in TCRdb shows in-frame clones only, minus some. The table records around 170,000 clones, roughly 80% of them present only once. The specimen was PBMCs. The receptor's source is a woman under 30 in good health and CMV-seronegative. The chain links TRBV20-1 to TRBJ1-1; no clear D. The CDR3 loop is CSAPGNTEAFF. The CDR3, as DNA: TGCAGTGCTCCAGGGAACACTGAAGCTTTCTTT.